These 19 T cell receptor beta chains were sequenced from one sample in a study of T cells in Graves' hyperthyroidism and ophthalmopathy. There were TCR beta CDR3 regions amplified from RNA transcripts. The HTBI primer set drove a first-round RT-PCR of the TCR CDR3. In TCRdb, the multiplex PCR reads were re-called with MiXCR into one record per CDR3 protein. This sample has around 360,000 distinct CDR3 sequences, with 15% found just once. Sequencing was carried out using blood. The receptor source for this set is a woman aged 60-75 years with Graves' ophthalmopathy.

This clonotype occurred a few times. The chain couples TRBV12-3 or TRBV12-4 to TRBJ2-1; a possible D gene is TRBD2 (7 bases). V lost 3 bases and J lost 7, with 19 bases in between. The CDR3 loop spans 16 amino acids. The CDR3 protein is CASSLGAWTGGNEQFF. The CDR3 region has the DNA TGTGCCAGCAGTTTGGGGGCGTGGACGGGGGGTAATGAGCAGTTCTTC.

The rearrangement links TRBV5-1 to TRBJ1-1; D is possibly TRBD1 (5 bases). V lost 4 bases, J lost 5 bases, and 12 bases lay in between. This CDR3 has 13 residues. Germline CDR1 SGHRS, CDR2 YFSETQ. Here the CDR3 DNA reads TGCGCCAGCAGCCGAGACAGCTTTACTGAAGCTTTCTTT. It encodes CASSRDSFTEAFF. The full variable domain, in which reference TRBV5-1 and TRBJ1-1 provide the parts outside the CDR3, is KAGVTQTPRYLIKTRGQQVTLSCSPISGHRSVSWYQQTPGQGLQFLFEYFSETQRNKGNFPGRFSGRQFSNSRSEMNVSTLELGDSALYLCASSRDSFTEAFFGQGTRLTVV.

This rearrangement joins TRBV28 to TRBJ1-4; a possible D gene is TRBD1 (5 bases). The CDR3 length is 13 residues. V was shortened by 4 bases and J by 8 bases, with 11 bases between the two germline ends. The germline CDR1 and CDR2 sequences are MDHEN and SYDVKM. The CDR3 is CASSSTRGEKLFF. For the CDR3, the DNA is TGTGCCAGCAGTTCCACAAGGGGCGAAAAACTGTTTTTT. The variable domain in full, completed from reference TRBV28 and TRBJ1-4, reads DVKVTQSSRYLVKRTGEKVFLECVQDMDHENMFWYRQDPGLGLRLIYFSYDVKMKEKGDIPEGYSVSREKKERFSLILESASTNQTSMYLCASSSTRGEKLFFGSGTQLSVL.

In this sample, this clonotype turned up many times. The chain employs TRBV20-1 and TRBJ2-3, with D possibly called TRBD1 or TRBD2 (5 bases each). V lost 5 bases and J lost 1, with 10 bases in between. From germline, CDR1 is DFQATT and CDR2 SNEGSKA (reference sequence). The CDR3 extends over 13 amino acids. CDR3: CSAPGAGTDTQYF. CDR3 sequence (DNA): TGCAGTGCTCCCGGGGCGGGCACAGATACGCAGTATTTT.

At least ten counts were recorded for this clonotype. CDR3 coding DNA: TGTGCCAGCAGCTCCGGGACTAGCGGGATGAATGAGCAGTTCTTC. Its translation: CASSSGTSGMNEQFF. V gene TRBV28 combines with J gene TRBJ2-1; 13 nucleotides align to TRBD2. With 6 bases clipped from V and 7 bases from J, the junction kept 6 bases outside the gene matches. The CDR3 loop spans 15 amino acids. Germline V lookup: CDR1 MDHEN, CDR2 SYDVKM.

Details on this clonotype: A much larger clone differs by one base, so this may be a read error. The genes are TRBV4-1 and TRBJ1-4, with D unresolved. CDR3 length: 16 amino acids. From germline, CDR1 is MGHRA and CDR2 YSYEKL. V lost 0 bases, J lost 5 bases, and 13 bases lay in between. The CDR3 DNA sequence: TGCGCCAGCAGCCAAGAAGGGAGTGGATCCAATGAAAAACTGTTTTTT. This translates into CASSQEGSGSNEKLFF.

This clonotype has ten or more counts. The genes are TRBV20-1 and TRBJ2-3, with 10 positions matching TRBD2. The CDR3 is 16 amino acids. After removal of 3 bases from V and 0 bases from J, the junction contained 6 bases not matched to a gene. CDR1 is DFQATT and CDR2 is SNEGSKA in the germline V gene (reference sequence). The CDR3 bases are TGCAGTGCTAGTCGGAGGACTAGCGGTAGCACAGATACGCAGTATTTT. Protein: CSASRRTSGSTDTQYF.

The gene calls are TRBV30 and TRBJ2-1; D is undetermined. Germline lookup yields CDR1 GTSNPN and CDR2 SVGIG (reference sequence). With 0 bases removed from V and 5 bases from J, the gap between germline ends came to 11 bases. The length of the CDR3 is 14 residues. CDR3 protein: CAWSVGQRDNEQFF. CDR3 DNA: TGTGCCTGGAGTGTCGGGCAACGGGACAATGAGCAGTTCTTC.

This clonotype was seen a handful of times. This CDR3 reads CASSKLAGDTDTQYF. CDR3 nucleotide sequence: TGTGCCAGCAGCAAACTAGCGGGAGACACAGATACGCAGTATTTT. The J gene is TRBJ2-3, the V gene TRBV6-2 or TRBV6-3; 11 nucleotides align to TRBD2. CDR1 and CDR2 from the germline V gene are MNHEY and SVGEGT. CDR3 length: 15 amino acids. Losses at the gene ends were 6 bases for V and 2 bases for J; bases not matched to a gene: 4.

This clonotype was seen more than once but under ten times. The junction does not match germline at one end; this may be a read error. In DNA, the CDR3 is TGTGCCGGCAGCCAAGGAACCAACCAGGGAGTCAGGACCCAGTACTTC. Its translation: CAGSQGTNQGVRTQYF. The V and J genes are TRBV3-1 and TRBJ2-5; D tentatively fits TRBD1 or TRBD2 (5 bases each). The CDR3 runs to 16 residues. Germline assignment: CDR1 LGHDT and CDR2 YNNKEL (reference sequence).

The rearrangement links TRBV7-6 to TRBJ2-7; TRBD2 aligns across 7 bases. V was pared by 1 base and J by 2 bases, with 8 bases of the junction left unmatched. CDR3 size: 16 residues. Looked up from germline, CDR1 is SGHVS and CDR2 is FNYEAQ. The CDR3 loop is CASSLVSGRGPYEQYF. DNA of the CDR3: TGTGCCAGCAGCTTAGTATCGGGGAGGGGCCCCTACGAGCAGTACTTC.

Many counts were recorded for this clonotype. The rearrangement joins TRBV11-2 to TRBJ2-7; unclear D gene. Germline assignment: CDR1 SGHAT and CDR2 FQNNGV. Trimming pared 4 bases from V and 3 bases from J, leaving 10 bases between. The length of the CDR3 is 13 residues. CDR3 protein: CASSSGSGYEQYF. The CDR3 DNA reads as TGTGCCAGCAGCTCTGGTTCGGGCTACGAGCAGTACTTC.

This clonotype was recorded a few times. This chain uses TRBV5-4 with TRBJ2-7, with 8 positions matching TRBD2. The germline V gene encodes CDR1 SGHNT and CDR2 YYREEE (reference sequence). The V gene end was trimmed by 2 bases and the J gene end by 0 bases; junction bases not matched to a gene: 4. The CDR3 runs to 15 residues. This CDR3 reads CASSFESGSSYEQYF. CDR3 in DNA: TGTGCCAGCAGCTTTGAGAGCGGGAGCTCCTACGAGCAGTACTTC.

The sample holds many counts of this clonotype. The rearrangement uses TRBV19 and TRBJ2-7; D possibly corresponds to TRBD2 (6 bases). The V gene's germline CDR1 is LNHDA and CDR2 SQIVND (reference sequence). Trimming stripped 0 bases from V and 2 bases from J, with 11 bases between. The CDR3 consists of 15 residues. The CDR3 sequence is CASSIEREPAYEQYF. Here the CDR3 DNA reads TGTGCCAGTAGTATAGAACGGGAGCCCGCCTACGAGCAGTACTTC. The full variable domain, rest sourced from reference TRBV19 and TRBJ2-7, is DGGITQSPKYLFRKEGQNVTLSCEQNLNHDAMYWYRQDPGQGLRLIYYSQIVNDFQKGDIAEGYSVSREKKESFPLTVTSAQKNPTAFYLCASSIEREPAYEQYFGPGTRLTVT.

This clonotype has just a few counts. The rearrangement joins TRBV12-3 or TRBV12-4 to TRBJ2-3; 9 positions agree with TRBD2. The trim removed 6 bases at V and 4 bases at J, leaving 5 bases unmatched. The CDR3 spans 14 residues. For the CDR3, the DNA is TGTGCCAGCAGACTTAGCGGGAGATCAGATACGCAGTATTTT. It encodes CASRLSGRSDTQYF.

The V gene is TRBV2, the J gene TRBJ2-2, with D tentatively TRBD2 (5 bases). Trimming shortened V by 2 bases and J by 4 bases, and 14 bases separated the two germline ends. This CDR3 contains 16 residues. Per the germline V gene, CDR1 is SNHLY and CDR2 is FYNNEI. The CDR3 DNA is TGTGCCAGCAGTGAAAAGAATGGCGGGCTCACCGGGGAGCTGTTTTTT. This translates into CASSEKNGGLTGELFF.

This clonotype has a count of ten or more. The chain uses TRBV28 and TRBJ2-2, with unresolved D. Germline CDR1 and CDR2: MDHEN and SYDVKM. The V end lost 3 bases, the J end lost 5 bases, and 7 bases lay between the germline ends. The CDR3 has 13 residues. CDR3 sequence reads: CASSFDLTGELFF. The CDR3 nucleotides are TGTGCCAGCAGTTTTGACTTGACCGGGGAGCTGTTTTTT.

This clonotype was seen many times. The rearrangement links TRBV2 to TRBJ1-5, with a weak D call TRBD1 (6 bases). Looked up from germline, CDR1 is SNHLY and CDR2 is FYNNEI. The CDR3 sequence is 11 residues long. The V end was cut by 6 bases, the J end by 15 bases, with 15 bases between. Here the CDR3 reads CASSSTGRWHF. DNA of the CDR3: TGTGCCAGCAGCTCGACAGGCCGGTGGCATTTT.

This clonotype was found a few times. The chain links TRBV19 to TRBJ1-6; 9 bases map to TRBD1. The CDR3 loop spans 15 amino acids. After removal of 4 bases from V and 8 bases from J, the junction contained 6 bases not matched to a gene. CDR1 is LNHDA, CDR2 SQIVND, per germline (reference sequence). The CDR3 spells CASSTLQGADSPLHF. In DNA form, the CDR3 reads TGTGCCAGTAGTACCCTACAGGGGGCGGATTCACCCCTCCACTTT.